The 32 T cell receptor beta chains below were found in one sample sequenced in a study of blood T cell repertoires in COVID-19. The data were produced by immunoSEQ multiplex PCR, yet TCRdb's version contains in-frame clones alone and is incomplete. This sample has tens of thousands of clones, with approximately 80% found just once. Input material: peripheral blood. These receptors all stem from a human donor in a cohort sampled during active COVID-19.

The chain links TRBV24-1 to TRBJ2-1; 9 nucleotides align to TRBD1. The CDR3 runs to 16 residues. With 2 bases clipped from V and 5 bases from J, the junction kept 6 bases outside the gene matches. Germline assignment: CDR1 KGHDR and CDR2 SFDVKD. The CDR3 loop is CATSDSGQGKNNEQFF. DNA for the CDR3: TGTGCCACCAGTGATTCAGGACAGGGGAAGAACAATGAGCAGTTCTTC.

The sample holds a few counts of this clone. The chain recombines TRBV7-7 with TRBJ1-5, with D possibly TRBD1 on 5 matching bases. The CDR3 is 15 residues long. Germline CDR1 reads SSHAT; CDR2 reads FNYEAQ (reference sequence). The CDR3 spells CASPRSGVRNQPQHF. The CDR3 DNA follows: TGTGCTAGCCCCAGGTCGGGGGTAAGGAATCAGCCCCAGCATTTT.

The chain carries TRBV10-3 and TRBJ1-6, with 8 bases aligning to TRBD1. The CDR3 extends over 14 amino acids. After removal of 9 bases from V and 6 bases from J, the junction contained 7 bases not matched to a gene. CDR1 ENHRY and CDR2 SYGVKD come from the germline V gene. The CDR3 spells CAIQQGVGNSPLHF. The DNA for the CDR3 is TGTGCCATTCAACAGGGGGTAGGTAATTCACCCCTCCACTTT.

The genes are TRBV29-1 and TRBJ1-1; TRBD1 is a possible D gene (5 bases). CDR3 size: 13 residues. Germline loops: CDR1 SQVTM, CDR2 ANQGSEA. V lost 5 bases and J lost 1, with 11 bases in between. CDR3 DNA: TGCAGCGTTCTTGACAGCCCGAACACTGAAGCTTTCTTT. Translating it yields CSVLDSPNTEAFF.

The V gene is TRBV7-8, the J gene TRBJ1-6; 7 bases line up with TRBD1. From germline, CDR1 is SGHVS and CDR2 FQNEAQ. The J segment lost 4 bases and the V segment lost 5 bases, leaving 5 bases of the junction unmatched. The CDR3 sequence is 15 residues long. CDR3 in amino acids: CASSLQGTYNSPLHF. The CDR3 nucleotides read TGTGCCAGCAGCCTACAGGGGACGTATAATTCACCCCTCCACTTT. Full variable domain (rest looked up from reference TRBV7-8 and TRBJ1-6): GAGVSQSPRYKVAKRGQDVALRCDPISGHVSLFWYQQALGQGPEFLTYFQNEAQLDKSGLPSDRFFAERPEGSVSTLKIQRTQQEDSAVYLCASSLQGTYNSPLHFGNGTRLTVT.

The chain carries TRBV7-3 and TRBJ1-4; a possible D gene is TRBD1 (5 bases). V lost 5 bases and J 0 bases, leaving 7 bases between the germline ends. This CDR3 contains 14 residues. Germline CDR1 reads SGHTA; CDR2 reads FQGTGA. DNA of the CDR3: TGTGCCAGCAGCCCGGGGGCAACTAATGAAAAACTGTTTTTT. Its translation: CASSPGATNEKLFF.

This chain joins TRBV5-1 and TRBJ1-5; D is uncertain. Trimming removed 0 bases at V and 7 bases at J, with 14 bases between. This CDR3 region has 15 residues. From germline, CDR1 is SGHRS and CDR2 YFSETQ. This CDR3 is CASSLVGGLGQPQHF. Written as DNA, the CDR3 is TGCGCCAGCAGCTTGGTGGGAGGGTTAGGCCAGCCCCAGCATTTT.

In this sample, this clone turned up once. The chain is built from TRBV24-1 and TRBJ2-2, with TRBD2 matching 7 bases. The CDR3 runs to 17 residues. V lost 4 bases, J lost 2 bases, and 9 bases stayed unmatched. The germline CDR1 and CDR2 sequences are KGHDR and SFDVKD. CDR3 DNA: TGTGCCACCAGTGACCCATTGGGGAGGGCTAACACCGGGGAGCTGTTTTTT. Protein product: CATSDPLGRANTGELFF.

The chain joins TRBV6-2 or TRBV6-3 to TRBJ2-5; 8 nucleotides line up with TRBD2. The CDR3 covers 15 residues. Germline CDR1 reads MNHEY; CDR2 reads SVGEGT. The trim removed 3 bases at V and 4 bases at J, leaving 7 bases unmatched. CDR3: CASSYPRGGGETQYF. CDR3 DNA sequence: TGTGCCAGCAGTTATCCCCGGGGGGGCGGAGAGACCCAGTACTTC.

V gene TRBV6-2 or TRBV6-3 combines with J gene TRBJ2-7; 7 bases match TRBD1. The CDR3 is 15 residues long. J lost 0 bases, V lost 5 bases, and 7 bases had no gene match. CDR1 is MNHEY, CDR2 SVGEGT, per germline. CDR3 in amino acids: CASSPQGIVSYEQYF. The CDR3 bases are TGTGCCAGCAGTCCACAGGGGATCGTCTCCTACGAGCAGTACTTC.

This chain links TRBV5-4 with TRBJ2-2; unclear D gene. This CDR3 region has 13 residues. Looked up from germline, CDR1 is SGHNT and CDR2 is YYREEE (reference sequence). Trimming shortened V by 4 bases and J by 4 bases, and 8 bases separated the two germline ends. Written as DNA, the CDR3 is TGTGCCAGCAGCCAGAATCCCACCGGGGAGCTGTTTTTT. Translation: CASSQNPTGELFF.

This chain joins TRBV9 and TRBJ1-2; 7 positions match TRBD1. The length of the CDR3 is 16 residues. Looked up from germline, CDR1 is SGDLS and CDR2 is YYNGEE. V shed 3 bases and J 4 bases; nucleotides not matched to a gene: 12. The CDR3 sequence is CASSAVGGAQSYGYTF. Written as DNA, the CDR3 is TGTGCCAGCAGCGCGGTAGGGGGCGCGCAGTCCTATGGCTACACCTTC.

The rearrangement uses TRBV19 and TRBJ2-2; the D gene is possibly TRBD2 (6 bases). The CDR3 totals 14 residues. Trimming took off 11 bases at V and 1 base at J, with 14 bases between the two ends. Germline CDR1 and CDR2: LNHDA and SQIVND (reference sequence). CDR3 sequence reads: CARRGRKNTGELFF. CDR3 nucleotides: TGTGCCCGGCGGGGCCGGAAGAACACCGGGGAGCTGTTTTTT.

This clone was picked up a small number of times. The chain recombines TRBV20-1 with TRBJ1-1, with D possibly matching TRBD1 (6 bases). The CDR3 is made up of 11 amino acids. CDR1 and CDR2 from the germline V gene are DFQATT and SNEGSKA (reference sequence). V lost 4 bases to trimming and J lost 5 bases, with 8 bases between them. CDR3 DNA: TGCAGTGCTACCAGGGGAACTGAAGCTTTCTTT. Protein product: CSATRGTEAFF.

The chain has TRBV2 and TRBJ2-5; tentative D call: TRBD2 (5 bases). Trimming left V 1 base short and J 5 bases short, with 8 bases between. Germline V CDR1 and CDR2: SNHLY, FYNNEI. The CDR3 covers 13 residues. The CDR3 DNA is TGTGCCAGCAGTGAAGGCAGGAGGGAGACCCAGTACTTC. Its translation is CASSEGRRETQYF. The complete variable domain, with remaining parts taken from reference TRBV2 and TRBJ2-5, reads EPEVTQTPSHQVTQMGQEVILRCVPISNHLYFYWYRQILGQKVEFLVSFYNNEISEKSEIFDDQFSVERPDGSNFTLKIRSTKLEDSAMYFCASSEGRRETQYFGPGTRLLVL.

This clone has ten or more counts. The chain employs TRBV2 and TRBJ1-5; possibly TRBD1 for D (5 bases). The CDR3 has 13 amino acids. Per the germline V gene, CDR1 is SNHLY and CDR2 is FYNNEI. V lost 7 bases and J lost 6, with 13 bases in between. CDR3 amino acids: CASTTGGGQPQHF. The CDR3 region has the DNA TGTGCCAGCACCACGGGGGGGGGTCAGCCCCAGCATTTT. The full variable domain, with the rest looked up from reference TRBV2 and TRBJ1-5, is EPEVTQTPSHQVTQMGQEVILRCVPISNHLYFYWYRQILGQKVEFLVSFYNNEISEKSEIFDDQFSVERPDGSNFTLKIRSTKLEDSAMYFCASTTGGGQPQHFGDGTRLSIL.

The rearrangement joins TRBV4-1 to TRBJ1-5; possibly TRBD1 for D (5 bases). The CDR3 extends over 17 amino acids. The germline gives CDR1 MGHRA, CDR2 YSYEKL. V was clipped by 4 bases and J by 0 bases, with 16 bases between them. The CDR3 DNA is TGCGCCAGCAGCCTCCGGTTGGGGGGGGATAGCAATCAGCCCCAGCATTTT. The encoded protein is CASSLRLGGDSNQPQHF.

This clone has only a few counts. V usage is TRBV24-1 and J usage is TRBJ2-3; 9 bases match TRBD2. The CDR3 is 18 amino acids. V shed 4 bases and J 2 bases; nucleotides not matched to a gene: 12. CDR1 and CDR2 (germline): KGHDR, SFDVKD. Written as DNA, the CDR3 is TGTGCCACCAGTGACCGAAGTTCGGCTAGCGGGAACACAGATACGCAGTATTTT. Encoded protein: CATSDRSSASGNTDTQYF.

The CDR3 here is CASTTKGVSNQPQHF. CDR3 coding DNA: TGTGCCAGCACCACAAAAGGAGTTAGCAATCAGCCCCAGCATTTT. The rearrangement links TRBV6-5 to TRBJ1-5; the D is unclear. Germline loops: CDR1 MNHEY, CDR2 SVGAGI. The CDR3 runs 15 residues. V was shortened by 7 bases and J by 0 bases, with 13 bases between the two germline ends.

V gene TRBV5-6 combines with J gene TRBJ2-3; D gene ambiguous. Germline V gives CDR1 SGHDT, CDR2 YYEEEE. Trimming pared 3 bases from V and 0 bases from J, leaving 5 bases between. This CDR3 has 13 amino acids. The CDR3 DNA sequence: TGTGCCAGCAGCTCACAGAGCACAGATACGCAGTATTTT. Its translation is CASSSQSTDTQYF.

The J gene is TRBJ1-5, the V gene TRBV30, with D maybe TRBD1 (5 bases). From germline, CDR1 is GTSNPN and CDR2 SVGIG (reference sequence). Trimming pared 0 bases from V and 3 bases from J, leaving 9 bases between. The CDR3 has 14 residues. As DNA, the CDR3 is TGTGCCTGGAGTGTAGGGGCCCCCAATCAGCCCCAGCATTTT. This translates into CAWSVGAPNQPQHF.

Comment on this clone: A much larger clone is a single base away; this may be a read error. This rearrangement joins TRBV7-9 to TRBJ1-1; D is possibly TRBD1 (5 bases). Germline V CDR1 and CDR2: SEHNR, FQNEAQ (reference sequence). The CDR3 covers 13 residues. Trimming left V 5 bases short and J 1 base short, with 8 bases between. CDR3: CASSLDRNTEAFF. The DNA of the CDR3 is TGTGCCAGCAGCCTAGACAGGAACACTGAAGCTTTCTTT. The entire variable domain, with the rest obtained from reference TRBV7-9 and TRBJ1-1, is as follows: DTGVSQNPRHKITKRGQNVTFRCDPISEHNRLYWYRQTLGQGPEFLTYFQNEAQLEKSRLLSDRFSAERPKGSFSTLEIQRTEQGDSAMYLCASSLDRNTEAFFGQGTRLTVV.

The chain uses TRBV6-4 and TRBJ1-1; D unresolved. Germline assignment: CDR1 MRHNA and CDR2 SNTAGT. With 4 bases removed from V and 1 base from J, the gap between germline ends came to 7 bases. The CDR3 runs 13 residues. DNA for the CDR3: TGTGCCAGCAGTGTGAGTCGGAACACTGAAGCTTTCTTT. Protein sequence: CASSVSRNTEAFF.

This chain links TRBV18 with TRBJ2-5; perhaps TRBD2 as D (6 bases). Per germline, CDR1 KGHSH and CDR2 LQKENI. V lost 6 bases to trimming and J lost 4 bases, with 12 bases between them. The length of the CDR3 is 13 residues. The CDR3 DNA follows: TGTGCCAGCTCCCTTACTAGCACAGAGACCCAGTACTTC. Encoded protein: CASSLTSTETQYF.

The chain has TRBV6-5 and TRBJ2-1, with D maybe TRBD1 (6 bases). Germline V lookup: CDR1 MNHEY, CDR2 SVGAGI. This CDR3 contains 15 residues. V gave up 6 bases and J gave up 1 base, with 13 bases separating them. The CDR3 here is CASSRTDRSYNEQFF. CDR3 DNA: TGTGCCAGCAGCAGGACAGATCGATCCTACAATGAGCAGTTCTTC.

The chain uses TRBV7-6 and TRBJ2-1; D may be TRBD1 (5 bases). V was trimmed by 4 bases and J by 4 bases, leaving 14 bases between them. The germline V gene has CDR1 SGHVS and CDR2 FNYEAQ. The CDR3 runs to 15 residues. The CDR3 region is CASSSYRQPYNEQFF. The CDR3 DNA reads TGTGCCAGCAGCTCATACAGACAGCCATACAATGAGCAGTTCTTC.

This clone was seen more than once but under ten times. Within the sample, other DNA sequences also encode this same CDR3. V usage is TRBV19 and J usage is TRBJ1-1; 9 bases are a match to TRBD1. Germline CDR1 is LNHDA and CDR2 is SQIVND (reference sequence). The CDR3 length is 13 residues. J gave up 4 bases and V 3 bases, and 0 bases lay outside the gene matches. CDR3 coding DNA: TGTGCCAGTAGTATGACAGGGGGCACTGAAGCTTTCTTT. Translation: CASSMTGGTEAFF.

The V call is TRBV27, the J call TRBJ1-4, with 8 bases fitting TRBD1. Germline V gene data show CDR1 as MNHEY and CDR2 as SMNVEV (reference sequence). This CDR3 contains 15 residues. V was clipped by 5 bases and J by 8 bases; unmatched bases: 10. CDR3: CASSLLTGAREKLFF. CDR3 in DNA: TGTGCCAGCAGTCTACTGACAGGGGCGCGCGAAAAACTGTTTTTT.

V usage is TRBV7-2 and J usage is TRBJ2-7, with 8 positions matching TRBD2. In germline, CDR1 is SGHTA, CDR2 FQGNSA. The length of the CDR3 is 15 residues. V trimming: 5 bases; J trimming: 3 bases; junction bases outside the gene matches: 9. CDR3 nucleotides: TGTGCCAGCAGCCCCTGGCGGGGGGTGGGCTACGAGCAGTACTTC. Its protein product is CASSPWRGVGYEQYF.

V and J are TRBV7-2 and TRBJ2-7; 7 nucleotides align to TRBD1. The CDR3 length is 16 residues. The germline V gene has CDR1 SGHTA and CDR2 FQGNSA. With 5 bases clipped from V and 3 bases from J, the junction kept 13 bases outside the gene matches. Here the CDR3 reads CASSPKGADHFYEQYF. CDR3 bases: TGTGCCAGCAGCCCTAAGGGGGCGGATCATTTCTACGAGCAGTACTTC.

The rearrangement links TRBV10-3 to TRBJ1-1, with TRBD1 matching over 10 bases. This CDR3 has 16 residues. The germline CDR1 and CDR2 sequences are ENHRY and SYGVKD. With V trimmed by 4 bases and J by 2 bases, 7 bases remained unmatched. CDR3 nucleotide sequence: TGTGCCATCAGTGCCCGGACAGGGGGTGTCAACACTGAAGCTTTCTTT. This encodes CAISARTGGVNTEAFF.

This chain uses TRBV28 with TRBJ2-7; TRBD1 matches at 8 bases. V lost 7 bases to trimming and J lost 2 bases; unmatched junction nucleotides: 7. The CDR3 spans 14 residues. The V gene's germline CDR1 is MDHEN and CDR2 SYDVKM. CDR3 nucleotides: TGTGCCAGCATTACCGGGACAGGTCCCTACGAGCAGTACTTC. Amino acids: CASITGTGPYEQYF. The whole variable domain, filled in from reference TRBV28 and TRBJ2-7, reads DVKVTQSSRYLVKRTGEKVFLECVQDMDHENMFWYRQDPGLGLRLIYFSYDVKMKEKGDIPEGYSVSREKKERFSLILESASTNQTSMYLCASITGTGPYEQYFGPGTRLTVT.